The clone carrying this TCR beta chain occurred a few times. This sample is part of a study of blood T cell repertoires in COVID-19. Trimming cost V 5 bases and J 2 bases; bases outside gene matches: 9. Germline CDR1 is KGHSH and CDR2 is LQKENI. The CDR3 is made up of 15 amino acids. Original data processing: Nucleated cell number was recorded as an estimate derived from reference gene primer amplification. Sequencing was performed with immunoSEQ multiplex PCR; in TCRdb, only in-frame clones are kept and a portion is missing. That table gives V, J and clone size, and the DNA gave D and trimming. Of some 260,000 clones listed, nearly 90% were seen once; the top ten hold around 2.2%.

Sequenced sample: peripheral blood. This rearrangement joins TRBV18 to TRBJ2-7, with 7 bases matching TRBD1. The TCR originated in a woman in her thirties or forties who had recovered from COVID-19. The CDR3 sequence: CASSSGQVGTYEQYF. In DNA form, the CDR3 reads TGTGCCAGCTCATCCGGACAGGTGGGAACCTACGAGCAGTACTTC.